Each of the 21 T cell receptor beta chains below was sequenced from the same sample in a study of T cells after somatic rescue of genetic block. Some clones are missing from TCRdb's copy, which holds only in-frame ones; the method was immunoSEQ multiplex PCR. The sample records approximately 71,000 clones, just under 95% being singletons. The specimen was peripheral blood mononuclear cells (PBMCs). Source of these receptors: a man aged 35 to 55.

The chain uses TRBV7-2 and TRBJ1-2, with a possible D match to TRBD1 (6 bases). V was shortened by 3 bases and J by 1 base, with 9 bases between the two germline ends. The germline gives CDR1 SGHTA, CDR2 FQGNSA. CDR3 length: 14 residues. DNA of the CDR3: TGTGCCAGCAGCTTTGGGGACATTAACTATGGCTACACCTTC. Residues: CASSFGDINYGYTF.

This clone was recorded only once. The rearrangement uses TRBV19 and TRBJ2-6; 10 nucleotides agree with TRBD1. Looked up from germline, CDR1 is LNHDA and CDR2 is SQIVND (reference sequence). The CDR3 sequence is 17 residues long. V shed 11 bases, J shed 0 bases, and the junction held 10 bases outside the gene matches. CDR3 loop: CAQPQWTGGSGANVLTF. In DNA form, the CDR3 reads TGTGCCCAGCCCCAGTGGACAGGGGGCTCTGGGGCCAACGTCCTGACTTTC.

The chain uses TRBV5-5 and TRBJ2-7; possibly TRBD2 for D (7 bases). The length of the CDR3 is 14 residues. Germline V gene data show CDR1 as SGHKS and CDR2 as YYEKEE (reference sequence). Trimming stripped 3 bases from V and 2 bases from J, with 12 bases between. The CDR3 DNA reads as TGTGCCAGCAGCTGGGGGGGCCGGACCTACGAGCAGTACTTC. This sequence encodes CASSWGGRTYEQYF.

The genes are TRBV27 and TRBJ2-1; the D is unclear. There are 12 residues in the CDR3. Trimming took off 5 bases at V and 9 bases at J, with 11 bases between the two ends. Germline CDR1 MNHEY, CDR2 SMNVEV (reference sequence). The CDR3 sequence: CASSPWLGEQFF. CDR3 nucleotide sequence: TGTGCCAGCAGTCCTTGGCTAGGTGAGCAGTTCTTC.

The genes are TRBV4-1 and TRBJ2-3; D is undetermined. The germline V and J ends were trimmed by 4 bases and 1 base, with 9 bases remaining between them. The length of the CDR3 is 14 residues. Germline V gene data show CDR1 as MGHRA and CDR2 as YSYEKL. The CDR3 sequence is CASSPAMGTDTQYF. The CDR3 nucleotides read TGCGCCAGCAGCCCCGCAATGGGCACAGATACGCAGTATTTT.

The chain couples TRBV5-1 to TRBJ1-1; perhaps TRBD1 as D (5 bases). This CDR3 is built from 17 residues. The V end lost 3 bases, the J end lost 5 bases, and 23 bases lay between the germline ends. CDR1 is SGHRS, CDR2 YFSETQ, per germline. In nucleotides, the CDR3 is TGCGCCAGCAGCTCTTTTCCCGGCAGGGTGGTAAAAACTGAAGCTTTCTTT. It yields the protein CASSSFPGRVVKTEAFF.

This chain uses TRBV21-1 with TRBJ1-1. TRBV21-1 is a known pseudogene. The CDR3 sequence is 14 residues long. In nucleotides, the CDR3 is TGTGCCAGCAGCATATGGCGGTTGAACACTAAAGCTTTCTTT. The encoded protein is CASSIWRLNTKAFF.

Here the CDR3 DNA reads TGTGCCAGCAGCTTGGATCACACTGAAGCTTTCTTT. Translating gives CASSLDHTEAFF. The chain is built from TRBV5-4 and TRBJ1-1; D remains unclear. In germline, CDR1 is SGHNT, CDR2 YYREEE (reference sequence). The CDR3 runs to 12 residues. Trimming left V 0 bases short and J 3 bases short, with 3 bases between.

The chain couples TRBV5-5 to TRBJ2-3; the D is unclear. The length of the CDR3 is 15 residues. Germline V gene sequence: CDR1 SGHKS, CDR2 YYEKEE (reference sequence). Trimming pared 4 bases from V and 0 bases from J, leaving 12 bases between. CDR3 sequence: CASSLIHSSTDTQYF. CDR3 coding DNA: TGTGCCAGCAGCCTAATACATTCTAGCACAGATACGCAGTATTTT. Together with reference TRBV5-5 and TRBJ2-3, the CDR3 gives the full variable domain: DAGVTQSPTHLIKTRGQQVTLRCSPISGHKSVSWYQQVLGQGPQFIFQYYEKEERGRGNFPDRFSARQFPNYSSELNVNALLLGDSALYLCASSLIHSSTDTQYFGPGTRLTVL.

The chain recombines TRBV5-1 with TRBJ1-2; D is possibly TRBD1 (6 bases). In germline, CDR1 is SGHRS, CDR2 YFSETQ. The CDR3 loop spans 13 amino acids. The V end lost 5 bases, the J end lost 5 bases, and 13 bases lay between the germline ends. CDR3 nucleotides: TGCGCCAGCAGTTTAGGGGGAAGGTATGGCTACACCTTC. Encoded protein: CASSLGGRYGYTF.

This clone showed up just a few times. The rearrangement joins TRBV21-1 to TRBJ1-2; the D call in the table, TRBD1, was not verified against the DNA. TRBV21-1 is a documented pseudogene. This CDR3 comprises 15 residues. CDR3 residues: CASSQDRGRDYGYTF. The CDR3 nucleotides read TGTGCCAGCAGTCAGGACAGGGGACGGGACTATGGCTACACCTTC.

V is TRBV18 and J is TRBJ1-2, with TRBD1 matching 11 bases. Trimming at V came to 6 bases and at J to 4 bases, leaving 7 bases not matched to a gene. Germline CDR1 reads KGHSH; CDR2 reads LQKENI. This CDR3 comprises 15 residues. The chain's CDR3 is CASSPGTGGSYGYTF. The CDR3 nucleotides read TGTGCCAGCTCGCCCGGGACAGGGGGTAGCTATGGCTACACCTTC.

The gene calls are TRBV6-5 and TRBJ2-7, with 7 bases aligning to TRBD2. The V gene's germline CDR1 is MNHEY and CDR2 SVGAGI. The CDR3 extends over 14 amino acids. V lost 4 bases, J lost 1 base, and 4 bases stayed unmatched. The CDR3 nucleotides are TGTGCCAGCAGTTCCCCGGGGGGATCCTACGAGCAGTACTTC. Protein: CASSSPGGSYEQYF.

This chain joins TRBV4-1 and TRBJ2-2, with 12 positions matching TRBD2. Germline CDR1 MGHRA, CDR2 YSYEKL. J was trimmed by 4 bases and V by 4 bases; bases with no gene match: 7. CDR3 length: 17 amino acids. The CDR3 nucleotides are TGCGCCAGCAGCCGAAAGTTGACTAGCGGGGGCACCGGGGAGCTGTTTTTT. Amino acid sequence: CASSRKLTSGGTGELFF.

This chain uses TRBV6-1 with TRBJ2-7, with D unresolved. The length of the CDR3 is 11 residues. CDR1 and CDR2 from the germline V gene are MNHNS and SASEGT. V was trimmed by 3 bases and J by 1 base, leaving 1 base between them. This CDR3 reads CASSESYEQYF. In DNA, the CDR3 is TGTGCCAGCAGTGAGTCCTACGAGCAGTACTTC.

The V call is TRBV6-6, the J call TRBJ2-7; TRBD2 aligns across 14 bases. Germline assignment: CDR1 MNHNY and CDR2 SVGAGI (reference sequence). CDR3 length: 14 residues. Trimming removed 8 bases from V and 2 bases from J; junction bases left unmatched: 2. CDR3 coding DNA: TGTGCCAGCGGGACTAGCGGGGGTACCTACGAGCAGTACTTC. It specifies CASGTSGGTYEQYF.

The sample holds one count of this clone. The rearrangement joins TRBV5-1 to TRBJ1-4, with D possibly being TRBD1 (5 bases). The CDR3 extends over 14 amino acids. V was clipped by 4 bases and J by 5 bases, with 12 bases between them. CDR1 SGHRS and CDR2 YFSETQ come from the germline V gene. The CDR3 loop reads CASSLGTSNEKLFF. As DNA, the CDR3 is TGCGCCAGCAGCCTCGGGACTTCAAATGAAAAACTGTTTTTT.

The chain combines TRBV5-1 with TRBJ2-3; D unclear. V lost 1 base to trimming and J lost 0 bases, with 6 bases between them. Germline V gene sequence: CDR1 SGHRS, CDR2 YFSETQ. The CDR3 has 14 residues. The CDR3 reads CASSLTASTDTQYF. The CDR3 region has the DNA TGCGCCAGCAGCTTGACGGCTAGCACAGATACGCAGTATTTT.

The chain carries TRBV5-6 and TRBJ1-3, with D possibly matching TRBD1 (6 bases). The CDR3 extends over 15 amino acids. Germline V gene lookup returns CDR1 SGHDT and CDR2 YYEEEE. Trimming cost V 5 bases and J 4 bases, with 16 bases left between them. CDR3 sequence: CASSLRGAWGNTIYF. Here the CDR3 DNA reads TGTGCCAGCAGTCTGAGGGGGGCCTGGGGAAACACCATATATTTT.

As DNA, the CDR3 is TGTGCTAGTGGTTTGGTACTCCACGGTTCGGGCACTGAAGCTTTCTTT. This codes for CASGLVLHGSGTEAFF. V gene TRBV12-5 combines with J gene TRBJ1-1; no clear D gene. V shed 0 bases and J shed 4 bases, with 15 bases lying between them. The CDR3 is 16 amino acids. Germline assignment: CDR1 LGHNT and CDR2 FRNRAP.

This chain connects TRBV2 to TRBJ2-4; D is tentatively TRBD1 or TRBD2 (5 bases each). CDR1 and CDR2 (germline): SNHLY, FYNNEI. Trimming left V 4 bases short and J 7 bases short, with 14 bases between. The CDR3 spans 14 residues. CDR3 in DNA: TGTGCCAGCAGTGTGGACACGGGGAGTAACATTCAGTACTTC. This encodes CASSVDTGSNIQYF.